Presented here are 26 T cell receptor beta chains from one specimen sequenced in a study of shared clonotypes between healthy human individuals (dated by TCRdb to between 2020 and 2021). Libraries were constructed by the immunoSEQ multiplex PCR assay. TCRdb took over this immuneACCESS table, retaining in-frame rearrangements with V and J assigned. Such tables are incomplete; in checked studies, under half of the missing clones stem from an unresolved V gene, and the remainder is unexplained. The sample contains roughly 600,000 clones, about 98% of them found a single time. More than 0.3% of the sample is taken by the ten largest. CD8 naive samples consisted of CD45RO-negative cells that were positively selected for CCR7, yielding a CD45RA+CCR7+ population without TemRA cells. Sequenced material: naive CD8+ T cells sorted from blood. The cell subset or site label, as the study defines it: CD45RA+CCR7+. The receptors were sampled from a man between 25 and 39 years old in good health.

The chain joins TRBV4-1 to TRBJ2-7; TRBD2 agrees at 8 bases. Germline V gene data show CDR1 as MGHRA and CDR2 as YSYEKL. V shed 2 bases, J shed 5 bases, and the junction held 11 bases outside the gene matches. This CDR3 has 16 amino acids. The CDR3: CASSQSLSGRIDEQYF. The CDR3 DNA reads TGCGCCAGCAGCCAAAGCTTAAGCGGGAGAATCGACGAGCAGTACTTC.

The chain combines TRBV2 with TRBJ2-3; D might be TRBD1 (6 bases). The V and J ends lost 4 bases and 3 bases respectively, with 14 bases between them. This CDR3 region has 15 residues. Per germline, CDR1 SNHLY and CDR2 FYNNEI. For the CDR3, the DNA is TGTGCCAGCAGTGTTGGGACATCATGGACAGATACGCAGTATTTT. Its translation: CASSVGTSWTDTQYF.

The V and J genes are TRBV7-8 and TRBJ2-7; tentatively, D is TRBD1 (6 bases). Germline V lookup: CDR1 SGHVS, CDR2 FQNEAQ. The CDR3 is 15 residues long. V dropped 5 bases and J dropped 5 bases, with 19 bases sitting between them. This CDR3 is CASSPQGTPRDEQYF. The DNA of the CDR3 is TGTGCCAGCAGCCCCCAGGGGACACCTCGGGACGAGCAGTACTTC.

This sequence joins TRBV10-3 and TRBJ2-1, with D possibly matching TRBD2 (5 bases). The CDR3 covers 15 residues. V dropped 3 bases and J dropped 3 bases, with 12 bases sitting between them. CDR1 and CDR2 (germline): ENHRY, SYGVKD. The CDR3 DNA sequence: TGTGCCATCAGTGAAGAGCGGATCAACTACAATGAGCAGTTCTTC. This codes for CAISEERINYNEQFF.

The CDR3 DNA reads TGTGCCAGCAGCGGCGGGACAGGGATGCAAGAGACCCAGTACTTC. It yields the protein CASSGGTGMQETQYF. The chain links TRBV7-9 to TRBJ2-5; 9 bases match TRBD1. The CDR3 sequence is 15 residues long. V gave up 5 bases and J gave up 2 bases; unmatched junction bases: 6. CDR1 is SEHNR and CDR2 is FQNEAQ in the germline V gene (reference sequence).

The CDR3 reads CASSSGTGGWYEQYF. CDR3 bases: TGTGCCAGCAGCTCCGGGACAGGAGGGTGGTACGAGCAGTACTTC. The V and J genes are TRBV11-2 and TRBJ2-7; 8 positions match TRBD1. The CDR3 covers 15 residues. V shed 4 bases, J shed 4 bases, and the junction held 9 bases outside the gene matches. Germline V gives CDR1 SGHAT, CDR2 FQNNGV.

V and J are TRBV27 and TRBJ2-5; D might be TRBD1 (5 bases). CDR3 length: 14 residues. Germline CDR1 reads MNHEY; CDR2 reads SMNVEV (reference sequence). The ends were cut back, 0 bases at V and 3 bases at J, with 8 bases in the middle. The CDR3 region is CASSLSDREETQYF. The CDR3 DNA reads as TGTGCCAGCAGTTTATCAGACAGAGAAGAGACCCAGTACTTC.

This clone was found once. CDR3 region: CAWSYGQGTGNTIYF. The CDR3, as DNA: TGTGCCTGGAGTTATGGACAGGGGACGGGAAACACCATATATTTT. The V and J genes are TRBV30 and TRBJ1-3, with 9 bases lining up with TRBD1. J lost 4 bases, V lost 2 bases, and 6 bases had no gene match. The CDR3 covers 15 residues. Per the germline V gene, CDR1 is GTSNPN and CDR2 is SVGIG (reference sequence).

A single count supports this clone. The chain joins TRBV19 to TRBJ2-1; TRBD2 matches at 9 bases. The V and J ends lost 5 bases and 6 bases, in that order; junction bases with no gene match: 11. Germline-derived CDR1 and CDR2 are LNHDA and SQIVND (reference sequence). This CDR3 has 16 amino acids. CDR3 in amino acids: CASSSRLAGARNEQFF. Written as DNA, the CDR3 is TGTGCCAGTAGTTCCCGGTTAGCGGGAGCGCGCAATGAGCAGTTCTTC. The full variable domain, its missing parts supplied by reference TRBV19 and TRBJ2-1, is DGGITQSPKYLFRKEGQNVTLSCEQNLNHDAMYWYRQDPGQGLRLIYYSQIVNDFQKGDIAEGYSVSREKKESFPLTVTSAQKNPTAFYLCASSSRLAGARNEQFFGPGTRLTVL.

This chain uses TRBV4-1 with TRBJ2-1, with D unresolved. Germline V CDR1 and CDR2: MGHRA, YSYEKL. The V and J ends lost 1 base and 4 bases respectively, with 14 bases between them. The CDR3 has 16 amino acids. The CDR3 protein is CASSQVGQSRYNEQFF. The CDR3 DNA follows: TGCGCCAGCAGCCAAGTCGGGCAATCGAGGTACAATGAGCAGTTCTTC.

V usage is TRBV27 and J usage is TRBJ1-1; 11 nucleotides match TRBD1. CDR1 is MNHEY and CDR2 is SMNVEV in the germline V gene (reference sequence). V lost 7 bases and J lost 0; bases outside the gene matches: 16. This CDR3 spans 19 amino acids. CDR3 loop: CASISLTTGQGGMNTEAFF. Written as DNA, the CDR3 is TGTGCCAGCATCTCTCTGACCACGGGACAGGGGGGGATGAACACTGAAGCTTTCTTT.

The chain recombines TRBV28 with TRBJ2-7; D call uncertain. The CDR3 is made up of 15 amino acids. The V end lost 3 bases, the J end lost 2 bases, and 14 bases lay between the germline ends. Germline assignment: CDR1 MDHEN and CDR2 SYDVKM. Here the CDR3 reads CASSFSPEMPYEQYF. In DNA, the CDR3 is TGTGCCAGCAGTTTCTCCCCCGAGATGCCCTACGAGCAGTACTTC.

The rearrangement links TRBV9 to TRBJ2-3; D may be TRBD2 (6 bases). The CDR3 runs 17 residues. The V end was cut by 4 bases, the J end by 5 bases, with 23 bases between. The germline V gene encodes CDR1 SGDLS and CDR2 YYNGEE. CDR3 in amino acids: CASSSSGGTTLKDTQYF. The CDR3 DNA reads as TGTGCCAGCAGCTCGTCGGGCGGGACCACCCTGAAAGATACGCAGTATTTT.

The rearrangement uses TRBV7-6 and TRBJ1-5; TRBD1 aligns across 9 bases. Germline CDR1 and CDR2: SGHVS and FNYEAQ. The length of the CDR3 is 16 residues. V dropped 1 base and J dropped 7; count of bases not matched to a gene: 8. The DNA of the CDR3 is TGTGCCAGCAGCTTAGGGGGACAGGGCAGTATACAGCCCCAGCATTTT. Its translation is CASSLGGQGSIQPQHF.

The gene calls are TRBV6-5 and TRBJ2-5; D is tentatively TRBD1 or TRBD2 (5 bases each). CDR1 is MNHEY, CDR2 SVGAGI, per germline. The CDR3 spans 14 residues. The V end lost 6 bases, the J end lost 2 bases, and 13 bases lay between the germline ends. CDR3 in amino acids: CASRTGTAQETQYF. For the CDR3, the DNA is TGTGCCAGCAGGACTGGGACGGCGCAAGAGACCCAGTACTTC.

Details on this clone: This sample includes further DNA sequences coding for the same CDR3. This rearrangement joins TRBV11-2 to TRBJ2-2, with D hard to call. The length of the CDR3 is 13 residues. V was shortened by 1 base and J by 1 base, with 1 base between the two germline ends. Germline V gives CDR1 SGHAT, CDR2 FQNNGV. For the CDR3, the DNA is TGTGCCAGCAGCTTAGTGAACACCGGGGAGCTGTTTTTT. This encodes CASSLVNTGELFF.

The chain employs TRBV7-3 and TRBJ1-4; perhaps TRBD1 as D (5 bases). CDR1 is SGHTA, CDR2 FQGTGA, per germline. The CDR3 length is 16 residues. Trimming pared 3 bases from V and 5 bases from J, leaving 16 bases between. The CDR3 protein is CASSFEPGRKNEKLFF. CDR3 nucleotides: TGTGCCAGCAGCTTTGAACCGGGACGGAAAAATGAAAAACTGTTTTTT.

The rearrangement joins TRBV11-1 to TRBJ2-5; D gene uncertain. Trimming cost V 3 bases and J 5 bases, with 16 bases left between them. From germline, CDR1 is SGHAT and CDR2 FQDESV (reference sequence). The CDR3 loop spans 15 amino acids. CDR3 sequence: CASSLDPAGGETQYF. DNA for the CDR3: TGTGCCAGCAGCTTGGATCCAGCTGGTGGGGAGACCCAGTACTTC.

This clone was picked up a small number of times. This sample includes further DNA sequences coding for the same CDR3. V is TRBV30 and J is TRBJ2-7; the D gene could be TRBD1 or TRBD2 (5 bases each). The CDR3 spans 13 residues. The V gene lost 1 base and the J gene lost 0 bases, with 7 bases spanning the gap. Per the germline V gene, CDR1 is GTSNPN and CDR2 is SVGIG (reference sequence). The CDR3 loop is CAWSGGVSYEQYF. For the CDR3, the DNA is TGTGCCTGGAGTGGAGGGGTCTCCTACGAGCAGTACTTC.

DNA for the CDR3: TGTGCCAGCAGCTATCTCCGACGATCTGGGGCCAACGTCCTGACTTTC. This encodes CASSYLRRSGANVLTF. V and J are TRBV7-9 and TRBJ2-6; D unclear. There are 16 residues in the CDR3. Germline CDR1 reads SEHNR; CDR2 reads FQNEAQ (reference sequence). Deletions cut 4 bases from V and 1 base from J, with 11 bases between.

J is TRBJ2-7 and V is TRBV11-2; no clear D. CDR1 and CDR2 (germline): SGHAT, FQNNGV. V was shortened by 4 bases and J by 4 bases, with 8 bases between the two germline ends. The CDR3 is 12 residues long. In DNA, the CDR3 is TGTGCCAGCAGCTGGAGTGGATACGAGCAGTACTTC. Amino acid sequence: CASSWSGYEQYF.

This clone has a single count. The chain carries TRBV7-2 and TRBJ2-7, with a possible D match to TRBD2 (5 bases). Germline V gene lookup returns CDR1 SGHTA and CDR2 FQGNSA. With 2 bases removed from V and 0 bases from J, the gap between germline ends came to 14 bases. The CDR3 length is 16 residues. The CDR3 loop reads CASSLRKEESSYEQYF. The CDR3 DNA follows: TGTGCCAGCAGCTTAAGGAAGGAGGAAAGCTCCTACGAGCAGTACTTC.

The chain combines TRBV29-1 with TRBJ2-1, with TRBD1 matching over 10 bases. Germline-derived CDR1 and CDR2 are SQVTM and ANQGSEA. J was trimmed by 7 bases and V by 4 bases; bases with no gene match: 7. The CDR3 has 14 residues. The CDR3 sequence: CSVGRQGALNEQFF. CDR3 sequence (DNA): TGCAGCGTTGGGAGACAGGGGGCTTTGAATGAGCAGTTCTTC.

This clone was recorded once. The chain combines TRBV6-6 with TRBJ1-5, with D tentatively TRBD1 (5 bases). The length of the CDR3 is 16 residues. The V gene's germline CDR1 is MNHNY and CDR2 SVGAGI (reference sequence). V lost 2 bases and J lost 0, with 11 bases in between. The CDR3 loop reads CASSYRQPNSNQPQHF. CDR3 in DNA: TGTGCCAGCAGTTACCGACAGCCTAATAGCAATCAGCCCCAGCATTTT.

The chain couples TRBV29-1 to TRBJ2-1; TRBD2 agrees at 7 bases. After removal of 3 bases from V and 2 bases from J, the junction contained 4 bases not matched to a gene. Per germline, CDR1 SQVTM and CDR2 ANQGSEA. The length of the CDR3 is 14 residues. CDR3 DNA: TGCAGCGTTGATAAGCGGGGAGCCTACAATGAGCAGTTCTTC. Translating gives CSVDKRGAYNEQFF.

This clone has a single count. This rearrangement joins TRBV11-3 to TRBJ2-1, with D hard to call. CDR3 size: 13 residues. CDR1 and CDR2 from the germline V gene are SGHNT and YENEEA. With 2 bases removed from V and 2 bases from J, the gap between germline ends came to 4 bases. The CDR3 DNA reads as TGTGCCAGCAGCTTAAGGGCCTACAATGAGCAGTTCTTC. Translated, it gives CASSLRAYNEQFF. Together with reference TRBV11-3 and TRBJ2-1, the CDR3 gives the full variable domain: EAGVVQSPRYKIIEKKQPVAFWCNPISGHNTLYWYLQNLGQGPELLIRYENEEAVDDSQLPKDRFSAERLKGVDSTLKIQPAELGDSAVYLCASSLRAYNEQFFGPGTRLTVL.